Shown below are 14 T cell receptor beta chains from a single sample sequenced in a study of blood T cell repertoires in COVID-19. Repertoires were generated with immunoSEQ multiplex PCR, while TCRdb's copy carries only in-frame clones and drops some. The sample holds about 270,000 clones, 80% to 90% seen once. Sequencing used peripheral blood. The receptor source for this set is a woman aged 70-85 years with COVID-19, enrolled during active disease.

This clone came up once. The chain recombines TRBV19 with TRBJ1-3, with D tentatively TRBD1 (6 bases). V was clipped by 4 bases and J by 4 bases, with 17 bases between them. The germline V gene has CDR1 LNHDA and CDR2 SQIVND (reference sequence). The CDR3 contains 16 residues. The CDR3 nucleotides are TGTGCCAGTAGTACTCGCGGGCAGGGGAGAGGAAACACCATATATTTT. This gives the protein CASSTRGQGRGNTIYF. The entire variable domain, with the rest obtained from reference TRBV19 and TRBJ1-3, is as follows: DGGITQSPKYLFRKEGQNVTLSCEQNLNHDAMYWYRQDPGQGLRLIYYSQIVNDFQKGDIAEGYSVSREKKESFPLTVTSAQKNPTAFYLCASSTRGQGRGNTIYFGEGSWLTVV.

DNA of the CDR3: TGCGCCAGCAGCTTGGGAGGGGGCCGGGCAGAGACCCAGTACTTC. Translated, it gives CASSLGGGRAETQYF. The rearrangement joins TRBV5-1 to TRBJ2-5; 7 bases align to TRBD1. CDR3 length: 15 amino acids. Germline V gene data show CDR1 as SGHRS and CDR2 as YFSETQ. V shed 0 bases, J shed 4 bases, and the junction held 6 bases outside the gene matches. The whole variable domain, remainder taken from reference TRBV5-1 and TRBJ2-5, is KAGVTQTPRYLIKTRGQQVTLSCSPISGHRSVSWYQQTPGQGLQFLFEYFSETQRNKGNFPGRFSGRQFSNSRSEMNVSTLELGDSALYLCASSLGGGRAETQYFGPGTRLLVL.

The chain links TRBV24-1 to TRBJ1-2, with 7 bases aligning to TRBD1. V shed 3 bases, J shed 4 bases, and the junction held 4 bases outside the gene matches. There are 14 residues in the CDR3. Germline-derived CDR1 and CDR2 are KGHDR and SFDVKD. The CDR3 loop is CATSDRTGVYGYTF. In nucleotides, the CDR3 is TGTGCCACCAGTGATCGTACAGGGGTCTATGGCTACACCTTC.

The chain couples TRBV4-1 to TRBJ1-2; D may be TRBD1 (6 bases). This CDR3 comprises 15 residues. Trimming stripped 0 bases from V and 2 bases from J, with 10 bases between. Per the germline V gene, CDR1 is MGHRA and CDR2 is YSYEKL. The CDR3 coding sequence is TGCGCCAGCAGCCAAGATCGGACAGTAAACTATGGCTACACCTTC. This sequence encodes CASSQDRTVNYGYTF.

This clone was seen a single time. The rearrangement joins TRBV4-2 to TRBJ1-1; D ambiguous. The CDR3 covers 13 residues. V lost 6 bases and J 4 bases, leaving 12 bases between the germline ends. Germline-derived CDR1 and CDR2 are LGHNA and YNFKEQ. For the CDR3, the DNA is TGTGCCAGCAGTGAATTATCGGGCACTGAAGCTTTCTTT. As protein: CASSELSGTEAFF.

The rearrangement joins TRBV5-1 to TRBJ2-7, with D possibly TRBD1 on 6 matching bases. The CDR3 length is 13 residues. With 4 bases removed from V and 6 bases from J, the gap between germline ends came to 14 bases. Germline CDR1 reads SGHRS; CDR2 reads YFSETQ. CDR3 DNA sequence: TGCGCCAGCAGCCCACAGGGTAACGGCGAGCAGTACTTC. The encoded protein is CASSPQGNGEQYF.

The chain carries TRBV29-1 and TRBJ2-2; no definite D call. The CDR3 totals 12 residues. Trimming stripped 6 bases from V and 4 bases from J, with 9 bases between. The germline CDR1 and CDR2 sequences are SQVTM and ANQGSEA. The DNA for the CDR3 is TGCAGCGTCCCTTCGGGCACCGGGGAGCTGTTTTTT. Translating it yields CSVPSGTGELFF.

The chain uses TRBV30 and TRBJ2-2; 10 bases map to TRBD2. The length of the CDR3 is 16 residues. Germline V gives CDR1 GTSNPN, CDR2 SVGIG (reference sequence). With V trimmed by 6 bases and J by 6 bases, 13 bases remained unmatched. The DNA of the CDR3 is TGTGCCTGCGTAGCGGGGGGTCGAGGACTGGCCGGGGAGCTGTTTTTT. Its protein product is CACVAGGRGLAGELFF. Combining the CDR3 with reference TRBV30 and TRBJ2-2 gives the whole variable domain SQTIHQWPATLVQPVGSPLSLECTVEGTSNPNLYWYRQAAGRGLQLLFYSVGIGQISSEVPQNLSASRPQDRQFILSSKKLLLSDSGFYLCACVAGGRGLAGELFFGEGSRLTVL.

The rearrangement uses TRBV5-1 and TRBJ2-3; TRBD2 agrees at 12 bases. The CDR3 consists of 16 residues. V lost 5 bases and J lost 2; bases outside the gene matches: 6. Germline CDR1 SGHRS, CDR2 YFSETQ. The CDR3 region has the DNA TGCGCCAGCAGTTTCGGACTAGCGGGGACCACAGATACGCAGTATTTT. It encodes CASSFGLAGTTDTQYF.

This sequence joins TRBV3-1 (or the pseudogene TRBV3-2) and TRBJ2-7; tentative D call: TRBD2 (6 bases). The CDR3 contains 13 residues. V shed 1 base and J shed 7 bases, with 11 bases lying between them. Germline CDR1 is LGHDT and CDR2 is YNNKEL (reference sequence). CDR3 DNA sequence: TGTGCCAGCAGCCAAGCCGGGGGAAGGGAGCAGTACTTC. Translation: CASSQAGGREQYF.

The CDR3 DNA follows: TGTGCCAGCAGCGCGGGAGGTTCTAACACTGAAGCTTTCTTT. Amino acid sequence: CASSAGGSNTEAFF. The rearrangement joins TRBV9 to TRBJ1-1; D ambiguous. Per the germline V gene, CDR1 is SGDLS and CDR2 is YYNGEE. There are 14 residues in the CDR3. The germline V and J ends were trimmed by 3 bases and 2 bases, with 11 bases remaining between them.

This clone was seen only once. V usage is TRBV6-4 and J usage is TRBJ1-5; D gene unclear. Germline V lookup: CDR1 MRHNA, CDR2 SNTAGT. V was cut by 1 base and J by 2 bases, with 12 bases left in between. The CDR3 has 16 residues. The CDR3 protein is CASSDCRRSRNQPQHF. The CDR3 DNA is TGTGCCAGCAGTGACTGCCGACGGAGTCGCAATCAGCCCCAGCATTTT.

The chain links TRBV24-1 to TRBJ2-7; TRBD1 might be the D (5 bases). CDR1 is KGHDR, CDR2 SFDVKD, per germline. The CDR3 extends over 14 amino acids. Trimming took off 7 bases at V and 0 bases at J, with 12 bases between the two ends. The CDR3 here is CATSPGLPSYEQYF. The CDR3 coding sequence is TGTGCCACCAGCCCAGGGCTCCCCTCCTACGAGCAGTACTTC.

The chain carries TRBV6-2 or TRBV6-3 and TRBJ1-5, with TRBD1 matching over 7 bases. Germline CDR1 and CDR2: MNHEY and SVGEGT. V lost 6 bases to trimming and J lost 4 bases; unmatched junction nucleotides: 6. This CDR3 has 14 amino acids. The DNA of the CDR3 is TGTGCCAGCAGCCAGGGACAGACGAATCAGCCCCAGCATTTT. This gives the protein CASSQGQTNQPQHF.